This T cell receptor beta chain was captured in a study of blood T cell repertoires in COVID-19. Whole-study context: COVID-19 samples from acute and convalescent phases originated in the United States, Italy and Spain. PBMCs, B-cell-depleted T cells, or T cells were the source of the cDNA or gDNA that made up the material.

Original handling: Reference gene primer amplification gave estimated nucleated cell counts. Here immunoSEQ multiplex PCR was the method, and the copy in TCRdb shows in-frame clones only, minus some. D and trimming come from the DNA, and the V and J calls and clone size come from that table. The sample contains over 400,000 clones, approximately 91% of which appear only once. In Cohort 3, a recovered donor had either two negative PCRs, clearance, or symptom resolution. The source of this sequence is a woman aged 55-69 years who had recovered from COVID-19. Sequences were obtained from PBMCs or T cells enriched from blood (not recorded which).

The CDR3 reads CASRRDPGLYGYTF. Written as DNA, the CDR3 is TGTGCCAGCAGGAGAGACCCAGGTTTATATGGCTACACCTTC. The V call is TRBV7-2, the J call TRBJ1-2, with D unresolved. The V end was cut by 6 bases, the J end by 5 bases, with 16 bases between. The CDR3 extends over 14 amino acids. Germline V gene lookup returns CDR1 SGHTA and CDR2 FQGNSA.